This T cell receptor beta chain was retrieved from a study of shared clonotypes between healthy human individuals. The CDR3 contains 13 residues. Germline V gene lookup returns CDR1 SNHLY and CDR2 FYNNEI. Trimming took 6 bases from V and 3 from J; bases not matched to a gene: 4. Sequencing was performed with immunoSEQ multiplex PCR; in TCRdb, only in-frame clones are kept and a portion is missing. The sample carries millions of clones, roughly 92% recorded once. The specimen sequenced was naive CD4+ T cells sorted from blood. Subset here: CD45RA+ positively selected. This clonotype was obtained from a man aged 18-30 years in good health. This sequence joins TRBV2 and TRBJ2-7; 8 bases align to TRBD1. CDR3 in amino acids: CASSRDRYYEQYF. Here the CDR3 DNA reads TGTGCCAGCAGCCGGGACAGGTACTACGAGCAGTACTTC.